One sample yielded the 2 T cell receptor beta chains listed below, sequenced in a study of T cells in Graves' hyperthyroidism and ophthalmopathy. What was amplified from RNA transcripts were TCR beta CDR3 regions. With the HTBI primer set, the TCR CDR3 went through a first round of RT-PCR. Each CDR3 protein gets one entry after TCRdb re-called the multiplex PCR reads with MiXCR. Of 500,000 to 800,000 distinct CDR3 sequences in the sample, about 14% were seen once. Sequenced input: blood. These receptors all stem from a woman aged 45-65 years with Graves' ophthalmopathy.

This clonotype was recorded many times. This rearrangement joins TRBV28 to TRBJ1-4; D possibly corresponds to TRBD1 (5 bases). Germline V gives CDR1 MDHEN, CDR2 SYDVKM. CDR3 length equals 15 residues. Trimming left V 6 bases short and J 4 bases short, with 15 bases between. CDR3 bases: TGTGCCAGCAGATACCCGGGACGGGTTAATGAAAAACTGTTTTTT. Protein product: CASRYPGRVNEKLFF.

This clonotype was observed a few times. V gene TRBV7-6 combines with J gene TRBJ2-1; 10 bases map to TRBD1. Germline V gene sequence: CDR1 SGHVS, CDR2 FNYEAQ. Trimming at V came to 4 bases and at J to 8 bases, leaving 11 bases not matched to a gene. The CDR3 length is 16 residues. The chain's CDR3 is CASSSTGGQQRDEQFF. CDR3 DNA sequence: TGTGCCAGCAGCTCGACAGGGGGCCAACAAAGAGATGAGCAGTTCTTC.